This TCR beta chain was observed in a study of blood T cell repertoires in COVID-19. Libraries were prepared by immunoSEQ multiplex PCR; TCRdb keeps only in-frame clonotypes and omits some of them. The table records 100,000 to 150,000 clones, around 87% of them present only once. This CDR3 has 16 residues. V was pared by 5 bases and J by 1 base, with 15 bases between. In germline, CDR1 is MDHEN, CDR2 SYDVKM. The chain combines TRBV28 with TRBJ2-1, with a tentative D call TRBD1 (5 bases). Sequenced material: peripheral blood. This TCR derives from a woman aged 55-75 years with acute or convalescent COVID-19. CDR3 nucleotides: TGTGCCAGCAGTGCTACAGGTCACCTTTCCTACAATGAGCAGTTCTTC. It is translated as CASSATGHLSYNEQFF.